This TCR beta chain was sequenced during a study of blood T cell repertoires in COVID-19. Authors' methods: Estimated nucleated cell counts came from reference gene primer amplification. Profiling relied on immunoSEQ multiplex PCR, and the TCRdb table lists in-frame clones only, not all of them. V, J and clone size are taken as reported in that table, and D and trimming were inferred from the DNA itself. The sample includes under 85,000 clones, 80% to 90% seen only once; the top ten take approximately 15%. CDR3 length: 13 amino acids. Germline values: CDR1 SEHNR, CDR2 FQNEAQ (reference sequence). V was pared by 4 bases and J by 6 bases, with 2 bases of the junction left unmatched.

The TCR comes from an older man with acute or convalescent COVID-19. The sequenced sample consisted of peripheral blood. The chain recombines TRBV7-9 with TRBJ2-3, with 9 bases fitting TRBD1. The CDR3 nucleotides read TGTGCCAGCAGCTCAGGACAGGGGGATACGCAGTATTTT. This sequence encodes CASSSGQGDTQYF.